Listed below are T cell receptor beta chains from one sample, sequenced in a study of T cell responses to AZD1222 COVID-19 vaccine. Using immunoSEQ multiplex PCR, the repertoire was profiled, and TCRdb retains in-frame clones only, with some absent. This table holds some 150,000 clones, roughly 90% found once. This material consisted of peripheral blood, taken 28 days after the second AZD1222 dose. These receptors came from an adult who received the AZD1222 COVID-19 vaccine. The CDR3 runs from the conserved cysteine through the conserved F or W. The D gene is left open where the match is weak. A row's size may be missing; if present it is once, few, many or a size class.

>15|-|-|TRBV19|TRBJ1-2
CASSQMNAADYGYTF
TGTGCCAGTAGTCAAATGAATGCGGCAGACTATGGCTACACCTTC
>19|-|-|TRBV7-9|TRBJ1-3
CASSLLPWGSGRLLNTIYF
TGTGCCAGCAGCTTACTTCCTTGGGGATCGGGACGTTTATTAAACACCATATATTTT
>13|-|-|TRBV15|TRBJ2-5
CATSRDSLETQYF
TGTGCCACCAGCAGAGACTCCTTGGAGACCCAGTACTTC
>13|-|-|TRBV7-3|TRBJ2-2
CASSLGLSGELFF
TGTGCCAGCAGCTTAGGACTAAGCGGGGAGCTGTTTTTT
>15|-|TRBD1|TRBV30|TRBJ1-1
CAWTGTPGTGAGAFF
TGTGCCTGGACTGGGACCCCGGGGACAGGGGCGGGAGCTTTCTTT
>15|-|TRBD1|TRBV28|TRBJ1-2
CASRQTGGLGYGYTF
TGTGCCAGCAGACAGACAGGGGGACTTGGTTATGGCTACACCTTC
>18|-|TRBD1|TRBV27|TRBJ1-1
CASSLGQGVAVGVTEAFF
TGTGCCAGCAGTTTGGGACAGGGGGTTGCTGTGGGGGTCACTGAAGCTTTCTTT
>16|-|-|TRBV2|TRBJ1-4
CASSDLDWEHIEKLFF
TGTGCCAGCAGTGACTTGGACTGGGAACATATCGAAAAACTGTTTTTT
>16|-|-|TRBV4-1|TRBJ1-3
CASSQDTRQSGNTIYF
TGCGCCAGCAGCCAAGATACGCGACAGTCTGGAAACACCATATATTTT
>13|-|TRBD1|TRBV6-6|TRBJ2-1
CASGGQAQNEQFF
TGTGCCAGCGGAGGACAGGCGCAGAATGAGCAGTTCTTC
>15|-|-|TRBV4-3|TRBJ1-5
CASSQGQGPNQPQHF
TGCGCCAGCAGCCAGGGTCAGGGGCCCAATCAGCCCCAGCATTTT
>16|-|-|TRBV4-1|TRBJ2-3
CASSQTRSASTDTQYF
TGCGCCAGCAGCCAAACCAGGTCAGCTAGCACAGATACGCAGTATTTT
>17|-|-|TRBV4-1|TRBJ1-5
CASSYSPPTGSNQPQHF
TGCGCCAGCAGCTATTCCCCTCCTACAGGGAGCAATCAGCCCCAGCATTTT
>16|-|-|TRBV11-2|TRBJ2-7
CASSLGPSGTFNEQYF
TGTGCCAGCAGCTTAGGACCTTCCGGGACCTTCAACGAGCAGTACTTC
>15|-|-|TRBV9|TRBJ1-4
CASSSSQENNEKLFF
TGTGCCAGCAGCTCCAGTCAGGAAAACAATGAAAAACTGTTTTTT
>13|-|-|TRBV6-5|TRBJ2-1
CASSYSEGNEQFF
TGTGCCAGCAGTTACTCGGAGGGTAATGAGCAGTTCTTC
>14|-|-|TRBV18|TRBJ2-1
CASSTAGGYNEQFF
TGTGCCAGCTCAACGGCAGGGGGGTACAATGAGCAGTTCTTC
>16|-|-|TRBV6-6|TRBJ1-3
CASSYSGTRSGNTIYF
TGTGCCAGCAGTTACTCTGGGACCCGCTCTGGAAACACCATATATTTT
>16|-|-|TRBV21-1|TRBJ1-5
CASSTRRSLRNQPQHF
TGTGCCAGCAGCACCCGACGGTCCCTTCGCAATCAGCCCCAGCATTTT
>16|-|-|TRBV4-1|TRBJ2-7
CASSPIGRGRSYEQYF
TGCGCCAGCAGCCCTATTGGGCGGGGGCGGTCCTACGAGCAGTACTTC
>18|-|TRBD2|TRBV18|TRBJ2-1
CASSLGTSGRTHHNEQFF
TGTGCCAGCTCCCTCGGGACTAGCGGGAGAACTCACCACAATGAGCAGTTCTTC
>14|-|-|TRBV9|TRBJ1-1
CASSVAQGSTEAFF
TGTGCCAGCAGCGTAGCACAGGGAAGCACTGAAGCTTTCTTT
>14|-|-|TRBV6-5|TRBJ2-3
CASSPTGNTDTQYF
TGTGCCAGCAGTCCTACAGGGAACACAGATACGCAGTATTTT
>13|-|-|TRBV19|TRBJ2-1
CASSMGLYNEQFF
TGTGCCAGTAGTATGGGACTCTACAATGAGCAGTTCTTC
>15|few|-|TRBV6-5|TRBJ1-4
CASGQSAVLNEKLFF
TGTGCCAGCGGGCAGAGTGCGGTCTTAAATGAAAAACTGTTTTTT
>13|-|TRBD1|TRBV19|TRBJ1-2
CASSIDRVVGYTF
TGTGCCAGTAGTATTGACAGGGTGGTCGGCTACACCTTC
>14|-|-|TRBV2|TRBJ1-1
CASSENPGDAEAFF
TGTGCCAGCAGTGAAAATCCGGGGGACGCTGAAGCTTTCTTT
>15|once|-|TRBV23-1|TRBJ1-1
CASTRTVAMNTEAFF
TGCGCCAGCACGCGGACAGTGGCCATGAACACTGAAGCTTTCTTT
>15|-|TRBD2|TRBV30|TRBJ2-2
CAWRGTSEATGELFF
TGTGCCTGGAGGGGTACTAGCGAGGCCACCGGGGAGCTGTTTTTT
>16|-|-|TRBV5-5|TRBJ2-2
CASSPRQISNTGELFF
TGTGCCAGCAGCCCCAGACAGATTTCGAACACCGGGGAGCTGTTTTTT
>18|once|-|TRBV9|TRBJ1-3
CASSVEPVASGTGNTIYF
TGTGCCAGCAGCGTAGAGCCCGTTGCCTCAGGGACTGGAAACACCATATATTTT
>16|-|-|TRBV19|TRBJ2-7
CASTGLERAYTYEQYF
TGTGCCAGTACGGGTCTTGAGCGGGCATACACCTACGAGCAGTACTTC
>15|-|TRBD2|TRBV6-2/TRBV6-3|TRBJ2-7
CASSYSGLAAYEQYF
TGTGCCAGCAGTTACTCCGGACTAGCGGCCTACGAGCAGTACTTC
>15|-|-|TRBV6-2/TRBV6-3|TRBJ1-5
CASSDLQGSNQPQHF
TGTGCCAGCAGCGACTTACAGGGAAGCAATCAGCCCCAGCATTTT
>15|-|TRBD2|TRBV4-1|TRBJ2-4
CASSQEGAGGNIQYF
TGCGCCAGCAGCCAAGAGGGGGCGGGAGGCAACATTCAGTACTTC
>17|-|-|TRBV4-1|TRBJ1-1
CASSPRTELLMNTEAFF
TGCGCCAGCAGCCCCCGGACAGAACTACTTATGAACACTGAAGCTTTCTTT
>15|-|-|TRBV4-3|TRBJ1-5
CASSQDLGGGQPQHF
TGCGCCAGCAGCCAAGATCTGGGAGGGGGGCAGCCCCAGCATTTT
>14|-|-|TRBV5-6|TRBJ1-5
CASSLGRGSQPQHF
TGTGCTAGCAGCTTGGGCCGGGGCAGTCAGCCCCAGCATTTT
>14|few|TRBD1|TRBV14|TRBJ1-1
CASRRTGGSPEAFF
TGTGCCAGCAGGCGGACAGGGGGAAGTCCTGAAGCTTTCTTT
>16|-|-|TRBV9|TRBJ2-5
CASSVGRETFGETQYF
TGTGCCAGCAGCGTAGGTCGGGAGACGTTCGGGGAGACCCAGTACTTC
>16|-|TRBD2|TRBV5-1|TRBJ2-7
CASSLTSGSNSYEQYF
TGCGCCAGCAGCTTGACTAGCGGGAGTAATTCCTACGAGCAGTACTTC
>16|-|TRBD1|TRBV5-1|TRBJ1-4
CARSGTGGPINEKLFF
TGCGCCCGCTCCGGGACAGGGGGCCCCATAAATGAAAAACTGTTTTTT